The clone carrying this TCR beta chain was seen a handful of times. The antigen is not known. TCRdb redid the calling of the reads with MiXCR, one entry per CDR3 protein. The sample lists some 350,000 distinct CDR3 sequences, just under 30% occurring once. The record originates from a study of T cell repertoires in cytomegalovirus infection. In the study overall: CMV epitopes used comprised recently identified HLA-C-restricted ones and well-studied HLA-B-restricted ones. A matching HLA type, together with CMV infection, was signaled by public TCR beta signatures.

Trimming cost V 3 bases and J 1 base, with 6 bases left between them. The CDR3 covers 14 residues. Germline CDR1 and CDR2: SGHVS and FNYEAQ. The input for sequencing was cultured PBMCs, taken from culture after CMV antigen stimulation. The chain carries TRBV7-6 and TRBJ2-2; D call uncertain. This clonotype was sampled from a human donor in good health (CMV status not recorded). Some clones in this sample may be carry-over from other donors' samples. In nucleotides, the CDR3 is TGTGCCAGCAGCTTGGACGGGAACACCGGGGAGCTGTTTTTT. Translated, it gives CASSLDGNTGELFF.